The entry below gives a single T cell receptor beta chain sequence along with its context. The specificity of this receptor is unknown. No base quality values were provided; no much bigger clone lies one nucleotide off. The same CDR3 also results from other DNA sequences found in this sample. From cysteine to phenylalanine, the CDR3 is 13 amino acids long. Of all the DNA, just the CDR3 is kept, 39 bases in frame from base 1. Here V drops 3 bases and J drops 5 bases, and the junction holds 3 bases not matched to any gene. The germline V gene specifies SGHTA as CDR1 and FQGTGA as CDR2. The sample's time point label, in plain terms: blood 4 weeks post-SBRT, at nephrectomy. In light of the paper, this sample's treatment or condition label describes: 15 Gy SBRT to primary tumor, nephrectomy 4 weeks later. Samples were obtained from a clinical trial, in which 15 Gy stereotactic body radiation therapy was delivered to primary renal cell carcinomas and nephrectomy was performed 4 weeks later. To track tumor-enriched clonotypes, serial peripheral blood was sampled from radiation-treated patients at baseline and at 2 weeks and 4 weeks after SBRT. All patients had renal cell carcinoma with clear cell pathology. Genomic DNA for TCR sequencing was prepared using the QIAamp DNA Blood Mini Kit (Qiagen). Samples were included in the analyses only if all quality control checks were passed.

The entry originates in a study of radiation and T cells in renal cell carcinoma (dated by TCRdb to the early 2020s). Study-wide context: In total, roughly 53 samples underwent TCR beta sequencing: around 25 tumors plus 27 peripheral blood samples. The last blood draw occurred 4 weeks after radiation, at the same time as nephrectomy. A total of 4 million to 5 million unique CDR3 nucleotide sequences, encoding 2,658,974 unique CDR3 amino acid sequences, were found across all 50 or so samples.

TCR beta libraries were generated from genomic DNA with the immunoSEQ kit, following the manufacturer's recommendations. To prepare libraries, a first multiplex PCR with proprietary primers was run, followed by a second PCR that added unique barcodes, and a bead cleanup was done after each round. Each sample batch included a kit-provided positive control reaction and a negative control reaction. The final libraries were assessed on an Agilent 4200 TapeStation D1000 ScreenTape, pooled by volume, and quantified by qPCR. Sequencing was performed on an Illumina NextSeq500 using a MidOutput 150-cycle cartridge, with 156 Read1 cycles, 15 Index1 cycles, and the kit custom primers. The pooled library was loaded at about 0.96 pM, and approximately 20% PhiX control was spiked in. The paper's data handling went like this. Vendor-processed data were analyzed in R, and a clonotype was defined as all T cells sharing the same CDR3 nucleotide sequence. In the clone abundance analyses, frequencies in each sample were normalized to that sample's 10,000 most abundant clones. Public T cell clones, which averaged fewer than five per sample, were excluded before analysis. Tumor-enriched and baseline blood-enriched clonotypes were defined by at least a 32-fold difference in abundance between compartments. A beta-binomial differential abundance model was applied to find clonotypes that expanded or contracted between blood time points. Tumor-blood repertoire similarity was measured with the Baroni-Urbani and Buser coefficient, and group comparisons used two-tailed Wilcoxon tests in R. Entries here come from immuneACCESS through TCRdb and include only in-frame sequences with V and J called. Some clones fail to appear in such tables; in the studies checked, an unresolved V gene covers under half of the shortfall, and the cause of the remainder is unknown. D and trimming come from the DNA, and the V and J calls and clone size come from that table. The sample has 150,000 to 200,000 clones on record, around 89% of them singletons. The top ten constitute roughly 10% of the sample.

The paper as a whole reports these results and caveats: No pretreatment tumor biopsies were available, so the baseline intratumoral presence of clonotypes could not be determined. Because the trial had a single-armed design, the trial could not examine how radiation dose or scheduling affected the TCR repertoire. An increase in top tumor clonotypes in blood was observed from baseline to 2 weeks post-radiation, followed by contraction by 4 weeks, which was taken to suggest transient expansion of tumor-resident clones. Changes in the blood repertoire were not tracked past 4 weeks after treatment.

This clonotype was sampled from a woman between 45 and 65 years old with renal cell carcinoma. The sample in question was blood, obtained from a patient whose treatment included radiotherapy and nephrectomy. The chain is assembled from TRBV7-3 and TRBJ1-1; TRBD1 lines up with 7 middle nucleotides. The CDR3 reads as follows: CASSFQGGTEAFF. The nucleotides read TGTGCCAGCAGCTTCCAGGGGGGGACTGAAGCTTTCTTT.